This record looks at one TCR beta chain sequence and its context. This record comes from a study of control samples from healthy donors and cancer patients. Sequencing was performed with immunoSEQ multiplex PCR; in TCRdb, only in-frame clones are kept and a portion is missing. The table records roughly 24,000 clones, approximately 78% of them present only once. This CDR3 is built from 16 residues. The V gene's germline CDR1 is SGDLS and CDR2 YYNGEE. V lost 0 bases and J 5 bases, leaving 16 bases between the germline ends. The TCR was taken from a man between 60 and 75 years old with colorectal cancer. The chain has TRBV9 and TRBJ2-3; D might be TRBD2 (7 bases). Sequencing was done on a sample of PBMCs. In DNA, the CDR3 is TGTGCCAGCAGCGTAGGACTGGGGGGGCTCGTAGATACGCAGTATTTT. Translated, it gives CASSVGLGGLVDTQYF.